This TCR beta chain came from a study of T-cell reconstitution after alpha-beta-depleted transplantation in children. During its preparation, the TCRbeta library received unique molecular identifiers. One entry per CDR3 protein, called by TCRdb with MiXCR from the PCR reads. The sample includes more than 450,000 distinct CDR3 sequences, 18% seen only once; the top ten take approximately 3%. This clonotype came up a few times. The source material was PBMCs from the stem cell graft donor, sampled from the stem cell graft. The TCR was taken from a human donor who donated a stem cell graft to a child with acute lymphoblastic leukemia.

DNA for the CDR3: TGTGCCAGCACTTCCCTAGGGGCAAACTCCTACAATGAGCAGTTCTTC. Residues: CASTSLGANSYNEQFF. The V gene is TRBV6-5, the J gene TRBJ2-1; D might be TRBD1 (5 bases). The CDR3 is made up of 16 amino acids. Trimming shortened V by 7 bases and J by 0 bases, and 16 bases separated the two germline ends. The germline CDR1 and CDR2 sequences are MNHEY and SVGAGI.